This T cell receptor (beta chain) is from a study of blood T cell repertoires in COVID-19. From germline, CDR1 is KGHSH and CDR2 LQKENI. Germline trimming cut 4 bases from V and 5 bases from J; bases unmatched to any gene: 4. The CDR3 consists of 14 residues. Assay: immunoSEQ multiplex PCR; the TCRdb copy retains only in-frame clones and omits some. The table includes approximately 210,000 clones, 81% detected once. The source of this sequence is a woman in her forties or fifties with acute COVID-19. The genes are TRBV18 and TRBJ2-5; 10 positions agree with TRBD1. Sample: PBMCs or T cells enriched from blood (not recorded which). Here the CDR3 DNA reads TGTGCCAGCTCACAGGGACAGGGGTATGAGACCCAGTACTTC. This gives the protein CASSQGQGYETQYF.